Sequencing of this T cell receptor (beta chain) was carried out in a study of stem cell transplantation in POMP-related autoinflammatory disease. Across the whole study: After transplant, neutrophils and platelets showed 100% graft donor chimerism through one year. Study findings and constraints: In PRAID patients, the number of distinct TRB V-J gene pairings was restricted. PRAID patients trended toward lower TRB diversity and higher clonality in all analyzed T-cell subsets.

J lost 1 base, V lost 6 bases, and 5 bases had no gene match. Germline CDR1 reads SQVTM; CDR2 reads ANQGSEA. The CDR3 sequence is 14 residues long. The protocol was immunoSEQ multiplex PCR, while the TCRdb copy is restricted to in-frame clones and leaves out a portion. The sample carries some 68,000 clones, approximately 90% recorded once. Worth noting for this clone: What it recognizes is unknown.

PRAID featured immunodeficiency plus autoinflammation. V and J are TRBV29-1 and TRBJ2-3; 9 bases map to TRBD2. This TCR was recovered from a human patient with POMP-related autoinflammation and immune dysregulation (PRAID). The graft donor may account for some of the T cells. The starting material was CD4+ T cells from PBMCs, obtained after stem cell transplantation. The CDR3 sequence: CSVKLAGGTDTQYF. Here the CDR3 DNA reads TGCAGCGTCAAACTAGCGGGTGGCACAGATACGCAGTATTTT.